This TCR beta chain was identified during a study of T-cell reconstitution after alpha-beta-depleted transplantation in children. Study-wide results and limits: T-cell numbers and diversity, one year after transplant, stemmed largely from T cells that were newly produced. Several hundred expanded graft clones reportedly gave rise to the alpha-beta T cells present about two months after transplant. In some patients, recipient T cells and intrathymic progenitors surviving conditioning explained high day-60 diversity.

For this clonotype: Its antigen is not known.

Unique molecular identifiers were used to barcode this TCRbeta library. TCRdb passed the PCR reads through MiXCR, listing each CDR3 protein once. The sample has 780,000 or so distinct CDR3 sequences; 15% to 20% are singletons. V was clipped by 2 bases and J by 4 bases, with 17 bases between them. The CDR3 is 16 residues long. Sequencing used PBMCs, mostly from graft donor cells, obtained 360 days after TCRalphabeta/CD19-depleted stem cell transplant. The receptor was derived from a male patient between 5 and 17 years old who had a stem cell transplant for acute lymphoblastic leukemia, so the T cells may come from the graft donor. The chain combines TRBV12-3 or TRBV12-4 with TRBJ2-5; possibly TRBD1 for D (5 bases). Here the CDR3 reads CASSLQGANIRETQYF. The DNA of the CDR3 is TGTGCCAGCAGTTTACAAGGGGCTAACATCAGAGAGACCCAGTACTTC.